This T cell receptor (beta chain) was identified during a study of T cell repertoires in cytomegalovirus infection. This CDR3 comprises 15 residues. Germline lookup yields CDR1 DFQATT and CDR2 SNEGSKA (reference sequence). V dropped 2 bases and J dropped 1; count of bases not matched to a gene: 6. Each CDR3 protein is one row after TCRdb ran MiXCR on the reads. The table has fewer than 400,000 distinct CDR3 sequences, over 15% seen once. This receptor was taken from a human donor in good health (CMV status not recorded). Some clones in this sample may be carry-over from other donors' samples. The sequencing sample was made of PBMCs. The chain is built from TRBV20-1 and TRBJ1-2, with 8 bases that match TRBD1. The CDR3 DNA reads as TGCAGTGCTAGACCCGGGACAGGACTTAACTATGGCTACACCTTC. Translating it yields CSARPGTGLNYGYTF.